This T cell receptor beta chain was retrieved from a study of blood T cell repertoires in COVID-19. In the study overall: Sample material is recorded as cDNA or gDNA derived from T cells, B-cell-depleted T cells, or PBMCs.

Per the authors' pipeline: From reference gene primer amplification, estimates of nucleated cell counts were derived. Generated by immunoSEQ multiplex PCR, the TCRdb table keeps only in-frame clones and is missing some. That table is the source of V, J and clone size, and D and trimming were worked out from the DNA. Of a few hundred thousand clones listed, 85% are singletons. CDR1 and CDR2 (germline): LNHDA, SQIVND (reference sequence). The CDR3 extends over 14 amino acids. Between the trimmed V and J ends, which lost 7 bases and 2 bases, there was a span of 14 bases. The origin of this receptor is a woman aged 18-29 years with acute or convalescent COVID-19. Sequenced input: peripheral blood. The chain combines TRBV19 with TRBJ1-2; TRBD1 might be the D (5 bases). CDR3 sequence (DNA): TGTGCCAGTATTGGGGGGTTTTACAACTATGGCTACACCTTC. Translating it yields CASIGGFYNYGYTF.